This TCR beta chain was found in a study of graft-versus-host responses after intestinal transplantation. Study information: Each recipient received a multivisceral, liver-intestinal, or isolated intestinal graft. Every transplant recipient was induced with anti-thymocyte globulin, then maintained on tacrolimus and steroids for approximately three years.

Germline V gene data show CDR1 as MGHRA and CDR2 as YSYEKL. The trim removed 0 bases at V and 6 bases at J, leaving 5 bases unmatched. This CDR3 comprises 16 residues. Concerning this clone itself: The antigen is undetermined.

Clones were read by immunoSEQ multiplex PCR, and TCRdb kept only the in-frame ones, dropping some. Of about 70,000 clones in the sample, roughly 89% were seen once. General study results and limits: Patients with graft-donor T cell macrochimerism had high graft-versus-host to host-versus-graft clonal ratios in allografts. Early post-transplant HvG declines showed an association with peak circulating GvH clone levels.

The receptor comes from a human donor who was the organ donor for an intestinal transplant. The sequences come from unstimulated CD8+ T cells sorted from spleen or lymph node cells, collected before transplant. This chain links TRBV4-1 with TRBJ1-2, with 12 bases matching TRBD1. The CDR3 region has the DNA TGCGCCAGCAGCCAAGAGCCGGGACAGGGGGCTGATGGCTACACCTTC. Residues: CASSQEPGQGADGYTF.